This TCR beta chain derives from a study of OX40 agonist ivuxolimab in advanced cancers. Turning to the study itself: Patients with hepatocellular carcinoma, melanoma, renal cell or head and neck cancer made up the dose-escalation patients.

Assay: immunoSEQ multiplex PCR; the TCRdb copy retains only in-frame clones and omits some. The sample lists about 57,000 clones, 83% occurring once. This clone occurred once. Germline CDR1 SGHNT, CDR2 YYREEE (reference sequence). This CDR3 is 15 amino acids long. Trimming took off 1 base at V and 7 bases at J, with 17 bases between the two ends. The sequenced sample was CD4+ or CD8+ T cells sorted from blood, obtained in a trial of the OX40 agonist ivuxolimab. The receptor comes from an adult with an advanced solid tumor such as melanoma, head and neck, liver or kidney cancer. This chain links TRBV5-4 with TRBJ2-5, with D possibly matching TRBD2 (6 bases). The CDR3 loop reads CASSLLAGTGRTQYF. The CDR3 DNA sequence: TGTGCCAGCAGCTTGTTGGCAGGGACTGGTCGGACCCAGTACTTC.